The entry below describes one TCR beta chain. The target antigen is unknown. Time point of the sample: sample taken at primary tumor resection. Whole RNA, which was extracted from tumor, nontumor lung tissue or frozen PBMC, was sequenced without any cell sorting. The donor group consisted of under 95 patients who had untreated, early-stage non-small cell lung cancer. The CDR3 consists of 10 residues. Germline-derived CDR1 and CDR2 are MDHEN and SYDVKM. Trimming pared 9 bases from V and 11 bases from J, leaving 13 bases between. Every individual TCR cDNA molecule carried its own unique molecular identifier, which allowed correction of PCR and sequencing errors. TCRdb passed the 5' RACE reads through MiXCR, listing each CDR3 protein once. The repertoire consists of 25,000 or so distinct CDR3 sequences, with around 13% occurring once and the leading ten covering about 25%. This sample is part of a study of spatial heterogeneity in lung cancer.

The study, taken as a whole, reports: Compared with follow-up, resection was when ubiquitous expanded tumor TCRs appeared in blood more.

The sequence was obtained from a female donor with early-stage non-small cell lung cancer. The starting material was PBMCs, obtained at surgery. The chain carries TRBV28 and TRBJ1-1, with TRBD1 as a possible D gene (5 bases). CDR3 sequence reads: CASGHLEAFF. The CDR3 DNA reads as TGTGCCAGTGGACATCTAGAGGCTTTCTTT.